This TCR beta chain appears in the sequencing data of a study of Ad26.COV2.S vaccination and SARS-CoV-2 variants. Study context: The COV1001 Ad26.COV2.S trial arm included the donor. Once, or twice with 56 days between doses, Ad26.COV2.S was given intramuscularly.

The CDR3 extends over 12 amino acids. The V end lost 4 bases, the J end lost 3 bases, and 7 bases lay between the germline ends. The germline CDR1 and CDR2 sequences are SEHNR and FQNEAQ (reference sequence). The treatment is: some 20 received Ad26.COV2.S at low or high dose, single or two shots; 5 received placebo; per-sample allocation not given. Day 63 after the first injection of vaccine or placebo was the sampling time. This vaccine is an Ad26 vector that expresses the Wuhan-strain SARS-CoV-2 spike. Method: immunoSEQ multiplex PCR; TCRdb's copy keeps in-frame clones and lacks some. Here the sample spans hundreds of thousands of clones, roughly 90% being singletons.

The chain carries TRBV7-9 and TRBJ2-7; maybe TRBD2 (5 bases). This TCR was recovered from a person between 18 and 65 years old who received the Ad26.COV2.S COVID-19 vaccine or a placebo. The input for sequencing was peripheral blood, taken in a trial of Ad26.COV2.S vaccine versus placebo. The DNA of the CDR3 is TGTGCCAGCAGCTACCGGGACTACGAGCAGTACTTC. Its protein product is CASSYRDYEQYF.